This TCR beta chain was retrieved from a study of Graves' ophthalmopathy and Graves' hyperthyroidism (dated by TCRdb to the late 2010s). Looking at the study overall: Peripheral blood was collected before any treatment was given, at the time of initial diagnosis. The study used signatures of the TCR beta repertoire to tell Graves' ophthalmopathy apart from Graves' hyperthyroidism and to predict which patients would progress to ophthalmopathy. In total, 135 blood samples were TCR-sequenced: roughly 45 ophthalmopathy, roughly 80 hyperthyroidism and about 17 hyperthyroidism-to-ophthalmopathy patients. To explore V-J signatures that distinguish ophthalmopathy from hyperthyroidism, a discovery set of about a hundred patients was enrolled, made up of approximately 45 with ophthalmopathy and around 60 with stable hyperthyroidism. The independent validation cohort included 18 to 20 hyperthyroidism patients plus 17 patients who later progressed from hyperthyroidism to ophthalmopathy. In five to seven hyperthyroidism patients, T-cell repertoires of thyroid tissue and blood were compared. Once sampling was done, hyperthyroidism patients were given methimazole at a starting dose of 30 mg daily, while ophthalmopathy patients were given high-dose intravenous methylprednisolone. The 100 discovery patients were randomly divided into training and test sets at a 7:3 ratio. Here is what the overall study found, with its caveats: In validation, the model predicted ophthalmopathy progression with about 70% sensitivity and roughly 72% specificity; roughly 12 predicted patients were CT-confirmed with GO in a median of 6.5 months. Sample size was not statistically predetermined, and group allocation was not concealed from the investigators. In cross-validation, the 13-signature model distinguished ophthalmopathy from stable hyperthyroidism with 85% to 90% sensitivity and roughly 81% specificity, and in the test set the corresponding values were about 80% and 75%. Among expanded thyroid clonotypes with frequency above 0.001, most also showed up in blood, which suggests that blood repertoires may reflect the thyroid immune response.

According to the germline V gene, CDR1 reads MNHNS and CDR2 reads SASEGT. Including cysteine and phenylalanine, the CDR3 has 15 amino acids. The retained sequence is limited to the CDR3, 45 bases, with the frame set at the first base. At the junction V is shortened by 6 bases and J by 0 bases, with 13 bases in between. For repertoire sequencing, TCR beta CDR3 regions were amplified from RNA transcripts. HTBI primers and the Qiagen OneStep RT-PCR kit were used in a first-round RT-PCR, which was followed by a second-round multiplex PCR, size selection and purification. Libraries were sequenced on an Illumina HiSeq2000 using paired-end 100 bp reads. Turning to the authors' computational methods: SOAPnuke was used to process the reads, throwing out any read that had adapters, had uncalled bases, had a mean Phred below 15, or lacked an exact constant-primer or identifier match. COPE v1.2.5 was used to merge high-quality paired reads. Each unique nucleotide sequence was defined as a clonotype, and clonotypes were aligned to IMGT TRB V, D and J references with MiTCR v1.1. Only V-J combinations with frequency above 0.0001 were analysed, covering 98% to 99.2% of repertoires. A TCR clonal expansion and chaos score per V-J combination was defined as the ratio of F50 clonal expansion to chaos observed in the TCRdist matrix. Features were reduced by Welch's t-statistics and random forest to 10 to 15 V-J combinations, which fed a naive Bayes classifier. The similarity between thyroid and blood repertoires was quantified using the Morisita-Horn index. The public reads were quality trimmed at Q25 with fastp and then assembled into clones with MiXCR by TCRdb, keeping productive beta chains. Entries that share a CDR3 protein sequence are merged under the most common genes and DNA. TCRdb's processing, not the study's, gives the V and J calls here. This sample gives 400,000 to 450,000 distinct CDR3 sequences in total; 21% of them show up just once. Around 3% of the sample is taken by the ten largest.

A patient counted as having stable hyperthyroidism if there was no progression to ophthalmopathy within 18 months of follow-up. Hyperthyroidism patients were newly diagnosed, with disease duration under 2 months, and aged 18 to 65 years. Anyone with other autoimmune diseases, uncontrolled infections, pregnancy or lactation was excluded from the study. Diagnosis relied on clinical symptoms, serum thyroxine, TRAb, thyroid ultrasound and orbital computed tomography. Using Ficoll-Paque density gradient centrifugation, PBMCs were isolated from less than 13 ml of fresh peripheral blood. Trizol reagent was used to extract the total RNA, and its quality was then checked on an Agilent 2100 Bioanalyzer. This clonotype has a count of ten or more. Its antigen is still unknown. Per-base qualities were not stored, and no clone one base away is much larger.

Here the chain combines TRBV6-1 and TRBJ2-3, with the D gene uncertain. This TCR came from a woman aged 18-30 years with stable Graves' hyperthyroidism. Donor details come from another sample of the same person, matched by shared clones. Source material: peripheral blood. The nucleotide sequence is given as TGTGCCAGCAGCCCTCTAGGACCTAGCACAGATACGCAGTATTTT. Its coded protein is CASSPLGPSTDTQYF.